The 17 T cell receptor beta chains reported below all come from one sample, sequenced in a study of blood T cell repertoires in COVID-19. Sequencing was performed with immunoSEQ multiplex PCR; in TCRdb, only in-frame clones are kept and a portion is missing. Among around 230,000 clones listed, about nine tenths were seen once. The source material was peripheral blood. Source of these receptors: a man aged 35 to 55 with acute or convalescent COVID-19.

V usage is TRBV10-2 and J usage is TRBJ1-2; D is possibly TRBD1 (5 bases). Trimming took off 1 base at V and 4 bases at J, with 16 bases between the two ends. The germline V gene has CDR1 WSHSY and CDR2 SAAADI. The CDR3 spans 16 residues. CDR3 amino acids: CASSEWPQGSAYGYTF. For the CDR3, the DNA is TGCGCCAGCAGTGAGTGGCCCCAGGGTAGTGCCTATGGCTACACCTTC.

This rearrangement joins TRBV5-1 to TRBJ2-7; D gene ambiguous. The CDR3 runs 14 residues. V was shortened by 0 bases and J by 4 bases, with 11 bases between the two germline ends. Per the germline V gene, CDR1 is SGHRS and CDR2 is YFSETQ. CDR3 DNA sequence: TGCGCCAGCAGCTTGGTAGTACAGCCTTACGAGCAGTACTTC. Translation gives CASSLVVQPYEQYF.

The genes are TRBV7-2 and TRBJ1-1, with 7 bases aligning to TRBD1. With 0 bases clipped from V and 8 bases from J, the junction kept 9 bases outside the gene matches. The CDR3 length is 15 residues. The germline V gene encodes CDR1 SGHTA and CDR2 FQGNSA. The CDR3 loop is CASSLADRRLSEAFF. CDR3 in DNA: TGTGCCAGCAGCTTAGCGGACAGGCGGCTTTCCGAAGCTTTCTTT.

CDR3 protein: CASSQGGHSPLHF. CDR3 nucleotides: TGTGCCAGCAGCCAAGGGGGACACTCACCCCTCCACTTT. The gene calls are TRBV3-1 (or the pseudogene TRBV3-2) and TRBJ1-6, with a tentative D call TRBD1 (6 bases). This CDR3 contains 13 residues. Trimming left V 1 base short and J 10 bases short, with 8 bases between. Germline CDR1 and CDR2: LGHDT and YNNKEL (reference sequence).

V gene TRBV9 combines with J gene TRBJ1-4; 8 bases align to TRBD1. Trimming removed 3 bases from V and 6 bases from J; junction bases left unmatched: 13. The CDR3 has 17 residues. Germline CDR1 and CDR2: SGDLS and YYNGEE. The CDR3 DNA follows: TGTGCCAGCAGCGGAGAAAGCCCAGGGGGCGCGGATGAAAAACTGTTTTTT. Translating gives CASSGESPGGADEKLFF.

Many counts were recorded for this clone. This chain connects TRBV5-5 to TRBJ1-2; D remains unclear. Trimming took 0 bases from V and 4 from J, leaving 7 bases between them. Germline-derived CDR1 and CDR2 are SGHKS and YYEKEE (reference sequence). This CDR3 contains 13 residues. DNA of the CDR3: TGTGCCAGCAGCTTGGATGTATCCTATGGCTACACCTTC. Its translation: CASSLDVSYGYTF. Complete variable domain (other parts from reference TRBV5-5 and TRBJ1-2): DAGVTQSPTHLIKTRGQQVTLRCSPISGHKSVSWYQQVLGQGPQFIFQYYEKEERGRGNFPDRFSARQFPNYSSELNVNALLLGDSALYLCASSLDVSYGYTFGSGTRLTVV.

The gene calls are TRBV5-1 and TRBJ2-3; tentative D call: TRBD2 (5 bases). This CDR3 region has 13 residues. V lost 2 bases and J lost 3, with 7 bases in between. The germline V gene encodes CDR1 SGHRS and CDR2 YFSETQ. CDR3 loop: CASSLGLTDTQYF. CDR3 coding DNA: TGCGCCAGCAGCTTAGGACTGACAGATACGCAGTATTTT.

The rearrangement joins TRBV24-1 to TRBJ2-7, with D possibly matching TRBD1 (6 bases). The ends were cut back, 9 bases at V and 3 bases at J, with 14 bases in the middle. This CDR3 is built from 13 residues. CDR1 and CDR2 (germline): KGHDR, SFDVKD. This CDR3 reads CATVSGVHYEQYF. DNA for the CDR3: TGTGCCACCGTTTCAGGGGTGCACTACGAGCAGTACTTC.

The chain is built from TRBV19 and TRBJ2-7, with TRBD2 matching 8 bases. The germline CDR1 and CDR2 sequences are LNHDA and SQIVND (reference sequence). The CDR3 has 16 residues. After removal of 2 bases from V and 7 bases from J, the junction contained 13 bases not matched to a gene. The CDR3 DNA reads as TGTGCCAGTAGTATACCCCTTGGACTAGCCGTGGGGGAGCAGTACTTC. Translating it yields CASSIPLGLAVGEQYF.

A single count supports this clone. The V gene is TRBV7-9, the J gene TRBJ2-7; weak D call: TRBD2 (5 bases). Germline V CDR1 and CDR2: SEHNR, FQNEAQ (reference sequence). This CDR3 contains 13 residues. V shed 5 bases and J shed 2 bases, with 10 bases lying between them. CDR3 nucleotide sequence: TGTGCCAGCAGCACTCCGGGGACCTACGAGCAGTACTTC. Translation: CASSTPGTYEQYF.

The V gene is TRBV9, the J gene TRBJ2-2; 7 bases match TRBD1. Germline CDR1 is SGDLS and CDR2 is YYNGEE. J gave up 4 bases and V 0 bases, and 6 bases lay outside the gene matches. The CDR3 is 16 amino acids. This CDR3 is CASSVVGAGGTGELFF. The CDR3 nucleotides read TGTGCCAGCAGCGTAGTGGGGGCAGGGGGCACCGGGGAGCTGTTTTTT.

This chain connects TRBV10-1 to TRBJ1-2; 9 bases match TRBD1. Losses at the gene ends were 8 bases for V and 8 bases for J; bases not matched to a gene: 9. The germline gives CDR1 WNHNN, CDR2 SYGVQD (reference sequence). The CDR3 loop spans 13 amino acids. As DNA, the CDR3 is TGCGCCAGCGGTATCCGGGACAGGGACGGCTACACCTTC. It codes for CASGIRDRDGYTF.

The chain is built from TRBV5-1 and TRBJ2-7; 8 positions match TRBD2. Germline CDR1 SGHRS, CDR2 YFSETQ. With 1 base clipped from V and 3 bases from J, the junction kept 6 bases outside the gene matches. The CDR3 loop spans 15 amino acids. The CDR3 DNA reads TGCGCCAGCAGCTTGTCCAGCGGGAGCTTCTACGAGCAGTACTTC. It encodes CASSLSSGSFYEQYF.

The chain uses TRBV11-2 and TRBJ1-3, with a weak D call TRBD1 (6 bases). The CDR3 contains 15 residues. V was pared by 1 base and J by 4 bases, with 11 bases between. Looked up from germline, CDR1 is SGHAT and CDR2 is FQNNGV. CDR3 residues: CASSLAGTPGNTIYF. CDR3 bases: TGTGCCAGCAGCTTAGCCGGGACACCCGGAAACACCATATATTTT.

The chain couples TRBV7-2 to TRBJ2-1; D call uncertain. This CDR3 contains 15 residues. CDR1 is SGHTA, CDR2 FQGNSA, per germline. Between the trimmed V and J ends, which lost 3 bases and 0 bases, there was a span of 9 bases. The CDR3, as DNA: TGTGCCAGCAGCTTTGCGGTAAGCTCCTACAATGAGCAGTTCTTC. This translates into CASSFAVSSYNEQFF.

J is TRBJ1-3 and V is TRBV21-1. TRBV21-1 is a documented pseudogene. The CDR3 extends over 10 amino acids. CDR3 in amino acids: CGGGSNTIYF. In DNA form, the CDR3 reads TGTGGCGGGGGTTCGAACACCATATATTTT.

This chain joins TRBV5-6 and TRBJ1-1; the D is unclear. The CDR3 extends over 12 amino acids. Germline CDR1 reads SGHDT; CDR2 reads YYEEEE. The V gene lost 4 bases and the J gene lost 10 bases, with 14 bases spanning the gap. CDR3 protein: CASSRGSLGAFF. The DNA for the CDR3 is TGTGCCAGCAGCCGAGGGTCCTTGGGAGCTTTCTTT. Together with reference TRBV5-6 and TRBJ1-1, the CDR3 gives the full variable domain: DAGVTQSPTHLIKTRGQQVTLRCSPKSGHDTVSWYQQALGQGPQFIFQYYEEEERQRGNFPDRFSGHQFPNYSSELNVNALLLGDSALYLCASSRGSLGAFFGQGTRLTVV.